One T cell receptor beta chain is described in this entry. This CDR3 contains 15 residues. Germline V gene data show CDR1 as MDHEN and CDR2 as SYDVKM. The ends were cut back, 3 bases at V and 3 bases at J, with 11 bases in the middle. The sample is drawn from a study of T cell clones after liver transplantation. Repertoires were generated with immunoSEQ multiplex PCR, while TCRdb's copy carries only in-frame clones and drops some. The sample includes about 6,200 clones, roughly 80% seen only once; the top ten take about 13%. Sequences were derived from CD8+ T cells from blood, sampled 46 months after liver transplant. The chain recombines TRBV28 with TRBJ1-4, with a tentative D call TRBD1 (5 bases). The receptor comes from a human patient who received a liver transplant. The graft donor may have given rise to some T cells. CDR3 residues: CASSLRGVSNEKLFF. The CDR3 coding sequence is TGTGCCAGCAGTTTGCGGGGGGTTTCTAATGAAAAACTGTTTTTT.